This record covers a single T cell receptor (beta chain). Its cognate antigen is unknown. Germline V lookup: CDR1 MNHEY, CDR2 SVGAGI. V lost 0 bases, J lost 4 bases, and 10 bases lay in between. The CDR3 has 15 amino acids. This specimen belongs to a study of T cell responses to AZD1222 COVID-19 vaccine. For the study at large: Doses given second, at about 4 or about 12 weeks, were pooled.

Study outcomes and limitations: Vaccine-associated CD4 TCRs spanned spike, dominant at 160-218 and 743-854. The repertoires were collected only after the peak T cell response. Only five to seven individuals given AZD1222 were seropositive at baseline.

Method: immunoSEQ multiplex PCR; TCRdb's copy keeps in-frame clones and lacks some. The table shows 99,000 or so clones, with approximately 90% occurring only once. The specimen was peripheral blood, collected on day 0 of AZD1222 vaccination. The V call is TRBV6-5, the J call TRBJ1-5; D unresolved. This clonotype was obtained from an adult in good health. The CDR3 sequence: CASSYSAGVNQPQHF. The CDR3 DNA sequence: TGTGCCAGCAGTTACTCGGCAGGTGTGAATCAGCCCCAGCATTTT.